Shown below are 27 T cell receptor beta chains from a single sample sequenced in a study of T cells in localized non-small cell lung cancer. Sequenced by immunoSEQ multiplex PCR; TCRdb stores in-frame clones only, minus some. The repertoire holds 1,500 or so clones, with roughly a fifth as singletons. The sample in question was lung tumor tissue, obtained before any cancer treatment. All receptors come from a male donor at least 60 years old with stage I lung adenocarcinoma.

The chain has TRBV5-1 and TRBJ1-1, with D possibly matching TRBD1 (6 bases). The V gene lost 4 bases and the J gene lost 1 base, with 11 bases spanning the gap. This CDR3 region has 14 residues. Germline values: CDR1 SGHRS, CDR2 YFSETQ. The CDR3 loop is CASSSRTENTEAFF. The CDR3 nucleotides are TGCGCCAGCAGCAGTAGGACAGAGAACACTGAAGCTTTCTTT.

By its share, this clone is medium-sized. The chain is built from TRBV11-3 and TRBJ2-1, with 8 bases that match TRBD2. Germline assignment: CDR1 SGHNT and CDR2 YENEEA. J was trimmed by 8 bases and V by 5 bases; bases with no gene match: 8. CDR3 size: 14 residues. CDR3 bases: TGTGCCAGCAGCCTAACTAGCGGACTGCATGAGCAGTTCTTC. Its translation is CASSLTSGLHEQFF.

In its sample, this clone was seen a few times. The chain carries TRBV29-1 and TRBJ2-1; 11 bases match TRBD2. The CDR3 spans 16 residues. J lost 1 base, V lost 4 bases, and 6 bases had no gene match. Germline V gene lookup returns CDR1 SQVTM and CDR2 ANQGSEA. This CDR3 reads CSVALLAGESYNEQFF. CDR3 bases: TGCAGCGTTGCCCTACTAGCGGGAGAATCCTACAATGAGCAGTTCTTC.

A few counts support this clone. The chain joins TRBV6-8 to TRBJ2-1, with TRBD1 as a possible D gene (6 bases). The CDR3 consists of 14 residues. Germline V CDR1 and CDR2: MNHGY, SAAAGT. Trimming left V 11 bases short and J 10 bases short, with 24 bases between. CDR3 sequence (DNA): TGTGCCGGGTCGGAATCAGGGGCGAGGGGGGAGCAGTTCTTC. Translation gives CAGSESGARGEQFF.

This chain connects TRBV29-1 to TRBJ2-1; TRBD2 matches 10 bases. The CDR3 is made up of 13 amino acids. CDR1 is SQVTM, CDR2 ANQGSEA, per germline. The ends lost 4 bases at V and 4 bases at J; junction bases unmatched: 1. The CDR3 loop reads CSVGTSGYNEQFF. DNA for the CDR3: TGCAGCGTTGGGACTAGCGGATACAATGAGCAGTTCTTC.

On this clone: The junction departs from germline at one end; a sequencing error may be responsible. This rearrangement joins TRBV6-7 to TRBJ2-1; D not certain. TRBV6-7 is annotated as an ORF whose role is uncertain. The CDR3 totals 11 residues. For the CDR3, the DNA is TGTGCCAGCAGGTCCTTCAATGAGCAGTTCTTC. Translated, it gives CASRSFNEQFF.

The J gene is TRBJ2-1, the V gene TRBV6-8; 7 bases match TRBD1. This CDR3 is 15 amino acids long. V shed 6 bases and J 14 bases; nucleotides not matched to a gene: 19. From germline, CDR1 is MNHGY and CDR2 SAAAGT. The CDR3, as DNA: TGTGCCAGCAGCAGCCGGGACAGTGGGTCAATGAGGAAGTTCTTC. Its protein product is CASSSRDSGSMRKFF.

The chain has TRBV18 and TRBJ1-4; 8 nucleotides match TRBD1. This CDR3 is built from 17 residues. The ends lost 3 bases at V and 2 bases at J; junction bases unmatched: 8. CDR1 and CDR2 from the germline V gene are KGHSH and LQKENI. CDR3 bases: TGTGCCAGCTCACCGGGGACAGGAGTCGTCACTAATGAAAAACTGTTTTTT. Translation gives CASSPGTGVVTNEKLFF.

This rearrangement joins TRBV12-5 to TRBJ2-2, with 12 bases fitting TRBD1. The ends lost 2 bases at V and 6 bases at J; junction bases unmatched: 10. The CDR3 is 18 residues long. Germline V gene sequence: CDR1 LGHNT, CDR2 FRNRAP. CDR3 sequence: CASGLSGTGGIQAGELFF. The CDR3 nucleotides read TGTGCTAGTGGTTTGTCCGGGACAGGGGGCATTCAGGCCGGGGAGCTGTTTTTT.

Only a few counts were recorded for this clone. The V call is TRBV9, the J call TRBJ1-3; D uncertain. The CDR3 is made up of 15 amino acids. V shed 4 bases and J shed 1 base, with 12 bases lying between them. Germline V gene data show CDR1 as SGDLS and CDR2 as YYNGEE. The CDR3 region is CASSSRLGSGNTIYF. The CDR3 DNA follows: TGTGCCAGCAGCTCACGGCTGGGGTCTGGAAACACCATATATTTT.

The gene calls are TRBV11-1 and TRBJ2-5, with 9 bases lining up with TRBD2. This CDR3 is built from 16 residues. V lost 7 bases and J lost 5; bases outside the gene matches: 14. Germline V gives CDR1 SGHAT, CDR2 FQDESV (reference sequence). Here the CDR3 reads CASTRLAGIPGETQYF. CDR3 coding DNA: TGTGCCAGCACGAGGCTAGCGGGAATCCCAGGGGAGACCCAGTACTTC.

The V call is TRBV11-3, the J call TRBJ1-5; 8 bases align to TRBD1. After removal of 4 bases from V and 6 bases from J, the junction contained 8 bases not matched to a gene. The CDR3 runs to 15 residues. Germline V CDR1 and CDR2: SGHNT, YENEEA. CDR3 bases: TGTGCCAGCAGCTCCATGACAGGGGTGGGTCAGCCCCAGCATTTT. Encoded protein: CASSSMTGVGQPQHF.

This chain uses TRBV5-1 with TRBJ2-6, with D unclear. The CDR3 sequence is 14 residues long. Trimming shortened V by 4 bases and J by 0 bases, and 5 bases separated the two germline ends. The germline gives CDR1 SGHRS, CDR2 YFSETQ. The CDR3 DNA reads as TGCGCCAGCAGCGCCAGCTCTGGGGCCAACGTCCTGACTTTC. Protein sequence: CASSASSGANVLTF. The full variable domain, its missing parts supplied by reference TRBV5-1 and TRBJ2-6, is KAGVTQTPRYLIKTRGQQVTLSCSPISGHRSVSWYQQTPGQGLQFLFEYFSETQRNKGNFPGRFSGRQFSNSRSEMNVSTLELGDSALYLCASSASSGANVLTFGAGSRLTVL.

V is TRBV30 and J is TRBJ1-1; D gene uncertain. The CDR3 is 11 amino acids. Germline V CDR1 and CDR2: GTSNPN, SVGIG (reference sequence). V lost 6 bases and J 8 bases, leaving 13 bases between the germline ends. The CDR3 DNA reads TGTGCCTGCATTCCCACATCCGAAGCTTTCTTT. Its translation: CACIPTSEAFF.

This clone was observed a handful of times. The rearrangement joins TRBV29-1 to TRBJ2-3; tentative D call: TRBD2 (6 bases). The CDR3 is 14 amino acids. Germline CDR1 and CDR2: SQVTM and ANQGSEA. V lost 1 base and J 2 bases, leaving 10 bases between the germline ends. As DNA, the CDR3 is TGCAGCGTTGAAGTTCGGACTAACACAGATACGCAGTATTTT. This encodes CSVEVRTNTDTQYF.

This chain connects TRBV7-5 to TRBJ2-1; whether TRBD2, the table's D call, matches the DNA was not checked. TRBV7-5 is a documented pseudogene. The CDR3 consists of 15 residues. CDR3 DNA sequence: TGTGCCAGCAGCCCCTCGCATAGCGGAAACAATGAGCAGTTCTTC. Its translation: CASSPSHSGNNEQFF.

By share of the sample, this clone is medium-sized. CDR3 in DNA: TGTGCCAGCAGCGCCTTAGCGGGCCCCACAGATACGCAGTATTTT. Encoded protein: CASSALAGPTDTQYF. The chain combines TRBV9 with TRBJ2-3; TRBD2 agrees at 7 bases. Germline V gene lookup returns CDR1 SGDLS and CDR2 YYNGEE. The V segment lost 3 bases and the J segment 2 bases; nucleotides outside the gene matches: 6. This CDR3 contains 15 residues.

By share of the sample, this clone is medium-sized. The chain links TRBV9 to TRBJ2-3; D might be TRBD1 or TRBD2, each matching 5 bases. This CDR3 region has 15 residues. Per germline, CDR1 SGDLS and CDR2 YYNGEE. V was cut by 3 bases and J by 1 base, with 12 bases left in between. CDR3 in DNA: TGTGCCAGCAGCGCTGGGGGAGTAGGCACAGATACGCAGTATTTT. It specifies CASSAGGVGTDTQYF.

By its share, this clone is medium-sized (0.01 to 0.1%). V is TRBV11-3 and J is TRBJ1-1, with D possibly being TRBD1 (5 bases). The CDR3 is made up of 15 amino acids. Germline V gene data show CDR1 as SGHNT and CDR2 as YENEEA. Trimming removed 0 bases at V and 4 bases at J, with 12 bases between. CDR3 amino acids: CASSLEEGLGTEAFF. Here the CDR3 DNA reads TGTGCCAGCAGCTTAGAGGAGGGGCTCGGCACTGAAGCTTTCTTT.

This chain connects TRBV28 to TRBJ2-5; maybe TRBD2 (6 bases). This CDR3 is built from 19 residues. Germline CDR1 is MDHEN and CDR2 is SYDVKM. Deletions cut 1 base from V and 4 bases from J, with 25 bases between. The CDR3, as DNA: TGTGCCAGCAGTTTATCCAGTACGGGCCTGGAGGGTTTCCGAGAGACCCAGTACTTC. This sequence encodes CASSLSSTGLEGFRETQYF. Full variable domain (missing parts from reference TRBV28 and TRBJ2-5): DVKVTQSSRYLVKRTGEKVFLECVQDMDHENMFWYRQDPGLGLRLIYFSYDVKMKEKGDIPEGYSVSREKKERFSLILESASTNQTSMYLCASSLSSTGLEGFRETQYFGPGTRLLVL.

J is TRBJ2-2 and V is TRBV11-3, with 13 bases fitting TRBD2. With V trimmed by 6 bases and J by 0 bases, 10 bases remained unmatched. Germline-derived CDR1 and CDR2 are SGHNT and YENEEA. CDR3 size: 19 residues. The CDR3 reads CASRTGTSGNIPNTGELFF. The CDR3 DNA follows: TGTGCCAGCAGAACCGGGACTAGCGGGAACATACCGAACACCGGGGAGCTGTTTTTT.

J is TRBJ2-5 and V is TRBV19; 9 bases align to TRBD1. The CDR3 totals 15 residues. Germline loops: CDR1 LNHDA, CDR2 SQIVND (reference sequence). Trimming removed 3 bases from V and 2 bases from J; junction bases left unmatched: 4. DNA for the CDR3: TGTGCCAGTAGTATGGGACAGGGTGGACAAGAGACCCAGTACTTC. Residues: CASSMGQGGQETQYF.

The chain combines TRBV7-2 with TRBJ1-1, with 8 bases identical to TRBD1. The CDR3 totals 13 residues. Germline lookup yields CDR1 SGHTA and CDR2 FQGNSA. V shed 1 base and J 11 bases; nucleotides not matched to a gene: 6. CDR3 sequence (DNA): TGTGCCAGCAGCTTAGGAGAGGACAGGGACGCTTTCTTT. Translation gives CASSLGEDRDAFF.

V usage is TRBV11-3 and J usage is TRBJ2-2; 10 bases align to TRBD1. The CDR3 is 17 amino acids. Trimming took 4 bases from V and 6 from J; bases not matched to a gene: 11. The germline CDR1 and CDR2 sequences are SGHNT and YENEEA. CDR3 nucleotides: TGTGCCAGCAGCTATCGGACAGGGGGATTTGGTTCCGGGGAGCTGTTTTTT. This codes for CASSYRTGGFGSGELFF.

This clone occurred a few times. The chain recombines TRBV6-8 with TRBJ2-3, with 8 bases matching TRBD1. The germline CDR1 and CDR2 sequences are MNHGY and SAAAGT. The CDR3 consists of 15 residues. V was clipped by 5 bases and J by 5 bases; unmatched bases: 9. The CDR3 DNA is TGTGCCAGCAGTCATGGACAGGGCGGAGGAGATACGCAGTATTTT. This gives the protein CASSHGQGGGDTQYF.

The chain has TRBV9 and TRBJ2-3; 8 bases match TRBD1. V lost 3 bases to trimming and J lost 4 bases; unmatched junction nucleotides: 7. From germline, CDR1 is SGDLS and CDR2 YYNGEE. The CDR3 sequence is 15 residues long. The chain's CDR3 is CASSDRTGTADTQYF. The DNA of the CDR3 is TGTGCCAGCAGCGACCGGACAGGGACGGCAGATACGCAGTATTTT. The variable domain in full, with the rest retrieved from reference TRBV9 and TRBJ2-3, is DSGVTQTPKHLITATGQRVTLRCSPRSGDLSVYWYQQSLDQGLQFLIQYYNGEERAKGNILERFSAQQFPDLHSELNLSSLELGDSALYFCASSDRTGTADTQYFGPGTRLTVL.

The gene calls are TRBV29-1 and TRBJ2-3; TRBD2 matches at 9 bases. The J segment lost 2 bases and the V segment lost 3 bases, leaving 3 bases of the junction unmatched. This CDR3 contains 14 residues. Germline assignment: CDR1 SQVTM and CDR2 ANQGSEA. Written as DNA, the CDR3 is TGCAGCGTTGACGCTAGCGGGAACACAGATACGCAGTATTTT. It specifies CSVDASGNTDTQYF.